These 27 T cell receptor beta chains were all obtained from the same sample, sequenced in a study of cytomegalovirus exposure and HLA in healthy donors. The PCR used 60 Vbeta and 13 Jbeta primers. Clones were sequenced by immunoSEQ multiplex PCR, and TCRdb holds only the in-frame ones, with some missing. The repertoire holds about 110,000 clones, 67% seen once, with roughly 8.3% in the top ten. Sequencing input: PBMCs. Receptors were obtained from a man younger than 35 in good health and CMV-seropositive.

V gene TRBV19 combines with J gene TRBJ2-2, with D perhaps TRBD2 (5 bases). The CDR3 runs 14 residues. Germline CDR1 is LNHDA and CDR2 is SQIVND (reference sequence). V shed 6 bases and J shed 3 bases, with 11 bases lying between them. For the CDR3, the DNA is TGTGCCAGTAGCGGGGAACTCTACACCGGGGAGCTGTTTTTT. Translating it yields CASSGELYTGELFF. The entire variable domain, with the rest obtained from reference TRBV19 and TRBJ2-2, is as follows: DGGITQSPKYLFRKEGQNVTLSCEQNLNHDAMYWYRQDPGQGLRLIYYSQIVNDFQKGDIAEGYSVSREKKESFPLTVTSAQKNPTAFYLCASSGELYTGELFFGEGSRLTVL.

In its sample, this clone was seen once. The chain combines TRBV5-1 with TRBJ2-7; D perhaps matches TRBD2 (6 bases). CDR3 length: 17 amino acids. Germline-derived CDR1 and CDR2 are SGHRS and YFSETQ. The V gene lost 1 base and the J gene lost 3 bases, with 20 bases spanning the gap. As DNA, the CDR3 is TGCGCCAGCAGCTTGTTCTTGGCGGGGAAGCACCACTACGAGCAGTACTTC. This sequence encodes CASSLFLAGKHHYEQYF.

This sequence joins TRBV5-1 and TRBJ1-6; 9 bases map to TRBD1. Germline V gives CDR1 SGHRS, CDR2 YFSETQ. J was trimmed by 8 bases and V by 0 bases; bases with no gene match: 6. The CDR3 sequence is 16 residues long. CDR3 protein: CASSLGHRDRDSPLHF. The CDR3 DNA is TGCGCCAGCAGCTTGGGTCACCGGGACAGGGATTCACCCCTCCACTTT.

The chain carries TRBV9 and TRBJ1-2; D unclear. The CDR3 is made up of 12 amino acids. Germline CDR1 reads SGDLS; CDR2 reads YYNGEE. Trimming cost V 4 bases and J 8 bases, with 12 bases left between them. The CDR3 loop is CASSLSGRGYTF. CDR3 DNA: TGTGCCAGCAGCCTCTCAGGCAGGGGCTACACCTTC.

The rearrangement links TRBV5-4 to TRBJ2-3; TRBD2 matches at 8 bases. Per germline, CDR1 SGHNT and CDR2 YYREEE (reference sequence). The trim removed 5 bases at V and 4 bases at J, leaving 9 bases unmatched. The CDR3 sequence is 15 residues long. The CDR3 here is CASSTAGVLSDTQYF. The CDR3 DNA sequence: TGTGCCAGCAGTACAGCGGGGGTGTTGTCAGATACGCAGTATTTT. The full variable domain, completed using reference TRBV5-4 and TRBJ2-3, is ETGVTQSPTHLIKTRGQQVTLRCSSQSGHNTVSWYQQALGQGPQFIFQYYREEENGRGNFPPRFSGLQFPNYSSELNVNALELDDSALYLCASSTAGVLSDTQYFGPGTRLTVL.

The gene calls are TRBV5-1 and TRBJ2-1; D call uncertain. Trimming stripped 3 bases from V and 9 bases from J, with 13 bases between. This CDR3 contains 13 residues. Germline V gene sequence: CDR1 SGHRS, CDR2 YFSETQ. CDR3 sequence: CASSSPVVSEQFF. CDR3 nucleotide sequence: TGCGCCAGCAGCTCCCCTGTTGTTAGTGAGCAGTTCTTC.

The chain combines TRBV6-1 with TRBJ1-2, with D maybe TRBD1 (6 bases). The germline V gene has CDR1 MNHNS and CDR2 SASEGT. CDR3 length equals 14 residues. Trimming took off 6 bases at V and 2 bases at J, with 13 bases between the two ends. CDR3 sequence (DNA): TGTGCCAGCAGGCCGGGACACTCGAACTATGGCTACACCTTC. It is translated as CASRPGHSNYGYTF.

The CDR3 DNA is TGTGCCAGCAGCGGGACGACAGGGGGCTCCGAGGGGGGCAATCAGCCCCAGCATTTT. The encoded protein is CASSGTTGGSEGGNQPQHF. The V and J genes are TRBV7-9 and TRBJ1-5, with 10 bases identical to TRBD1. The V segment lost 5 bases and the J segment 2 bases; nucleotides outside the gene matches: 15. This CDR3 spans 19 amino acids. From germline, CDR1 is SEHNR and CDR2 FQNEAQ (reference sequence).

The sample holds a few counts of this clone. CDR3 bases: TGTGCCAGCAGTGGTAGTTATAACACTGAAGCTTTCTTT. Translated, it gives CASSGSYNTEAFF. The rearrangement joins TRBV25-1 to TRBJ1-1; D gene unclear. CDR3 size: 13 residues. Deletions cut 4 bases from V and 2 bases from J, with 8 bases between. Germline lookup yields CDR1 MGHDK and CDR2 SYGVNS.

V usage is TRBV9 and J usage is TRBJ2-6, with TRBD1 matching over 7 bases. This CDR3 is built from 20 residues. Losses at the gene ends were 2 bases for V and 1 base for J; bases not matched to a gene: 15. In germline, CDR1 is SGDLS, CDR2 YYNGEE. The CDR3 here is CASSVRRSTGLYSGANVLTF. The CDR3 nucleotides read TGTGCCAGCAGCGTGAGACGTTCGACAGGGCTTTATTCTGGGGCCAACGTCCTGACTTTC.

This rearrangement joins TRBV10-3 to TRBJ2-7, with D tentatively TRBD2 (6 bases). The germline V and J ends were trimmed by 5 bases and 6 bases, with 11 bases remaining between them. This CDR3 is built from 12 residues. Germline CDR1 reads ENHRY; CDR2 reads SYGVKD. The CDR3, as DNA: TGTGCCATCAGTATTGGAGGGTTCGAGCAGTACTTC. Translating gives CAISIGGFEQYF.

This chain uses TRBV5-1 with TRBJ2-3, with 8 nucleotides matching TRBD1. Per the germline V gene, CDR1 is SGHRS and CDR2 is YFSETQ. The CDR3 covers 16 residues. V dropped 0 bases and J dropped 4; count of bases not matched to a gene: 7. The CDR3 nucleotides are TGCGCCAGCAGCTTGGAGGTGACAGGGGCGGCAGATACGCAGTATTTT. This sequence encodes CASSLEVTGAADTQYF.

The chain carries TRBV27 and TRBJ1-2; TRBD1 matches 9 bases. V trimming: 5 bases; J trimming: 6 bases; junction bases outside the gene matches: 10. CDR1 and CDR2 (germline): MNHEY, SMNVEV (reference sequence). The CDR3 totals 15 residues. DNA for the CDR3: TGTGCCAGCAGTCACGCCGGGACAGGGACCAATGGCTACACCTTC. Protein sequence: CASSHAGTGTNGYTF.

In DNA, the CDR3 is TGTGCCAGCAGCTACAAGGGGCAGGGCGGCAATCAGCCCCAGCATTTT. This gives the protein CASSYKGQGGNQPQHF. The V call is TRBV28, the J call TRBJ1-5; D is possibly TRBD1 (5 bases). V shed 6 bases and J shed 2 bases, with 17 bases lying between them. This CDR3 is built from 16 residues. Germline CDR1 is MDHEN and CDR2 is SYDVKM.

This clone was seen a handful of times. This chain links TRBV5-4 with TRBJ2-7; TRBD1 agrees at 7 bases. The V and J ends lost 4 bases and 2 bases, in that order; junction bases with no gene match: 6. The CDR3 consists of 14 residues. CDR1 and CDR2 (germline): SGHNT, YYREEE (reference sequence). CDR3 coding DNA: TGTGCCAGCAGCGCCCGGGACAGACCCTACGAGCAGTACGTC. This gives the protein CASSARDRPYEQYV.

This sequence joins TRBV5-1 and TRBJ2-3; D is ambiguous. Germline lookup yields CDR1 SGHRS and CDR2 YFSETQ. The CDR3 consists of 15 residues. V lost 4 bases and J 0 bases, leaving 12 bases between the germline ends. CDR3: CASSPNGRSTDTQYF. CDR3 coding DNA: TGCGCCAGCAGCCCCAATGGCCGAAGCACAGATACGCAGTATTTT.

This chain joins TRBV11-2 and TRBJ2-2, with a weak D call TRBD2 (7 bases). CDR3 length: 15 residues. The germline V gene has CDR1 SGHAT and CDR2 FQNNGV. V lost 5 bases and J 5 bases, leaving 15 bases between the germline ends. The CDR3 DNA is TGTGCCAGCAGCCCTGGCAGGGGAGGGACCGGGGAGCTGTTTTTT. Its protein is CASSPGRGGTGELFF.

This CDR3 reads CASSYSTSYNEQFF. In nucleotides, the CDR3 is TGTGCCAGCAGTTACTCTACATCCTACAATGAGCAGTTCTTC. This chain uses TRBV6-5 with TRBJ2-1, with no clear D. This CDR3 is 14 amino acids long. Germline CDR1 is MNHEY and CDR2 is SVGAGI. The V end lost 0 bases, the J end lost 1 base, and 4 bases lay between the germline ends.

This clone came up a few times. The V and J genes are TRBV7-9 and TRBJ2-1; no definite D call. CDR3 length: 13 residues. V was pared by 1 base and J by 9 bases, with 10 bases between. The V gene's germline CDR1 is SEHNR and CDR2 FQNEAQ (reference sequence). CDR3 region: CASSLGSWAEQFF. The CDR3 DNA is TGTGCCAGCAGCTTAGGATCGTGGGCTGAGCAGTTCTTC.

The chain is built from TRBV5-8 and TRBJ2-7, with TRBD1 identical over 8 bases. Per the germline V gene, CDR1 is SGHTS and CDR2 is YDEGEE. V was pared by 2 bases and J by 4 bases, with 5 bases of the junction left unmatched. CDR3 length equals 14 residues. This CDR3 reads CASSFGGQGYEQYV. CDR3 coding DNA: TGTGCCAGCAGCTTCGGAGGACAGGGTTACGAGCAGTACGTC.

The chain is built from TRBV9 and TRBJ1-5; 8 bases are a match to TRBD1. The CDR3 is 17 residues long. V dropped 0 bases and J dropped 7; count of bases not matched to a gene: 12. Germline-derived CDR1 and CDR2 are SGDLS and YYNGEE. The CDR3 DNA reads TGTGCCAGCAGCGTAGGACAGGGGTATTCTCCTTTGCAGCCCCAGCATTTT. It yields the protein CASSVGQGYSPLQPQHF.

The V and J genes are TRBV7-3 and TRBJ1-6, with 7 bases fitting TRBD1. The ends lost 3 bases at V and 7 bases at J; junction bases unmatched: 3. CDR1 is SGHTA and CDR2 is FQGTGA in the germline V gene. This CDR3 is 14 amino acids long. The CDR3 coding sequence is TGTGCCAGCAGCTTTACAGGGGTCAATTCACCCCTCCACTTT. Translation: CASSFTGVNSPLHF.

This sequence joins TRBV5-6 and TRBJ2-2, with 8 bases fitting TRBD1. The V segment lost 2 bases and the J segment 0 bases; nucleotides outside the gene matches: 3. The germline gives CDR1 SGHDT, CDR2 YYEEEE. There are 16 residues in the CDR3. The CDR3: CASSLRQGSNTGELFF. The CDR3, as DNA: TGTGCCAGCAGCTTAAGACAGGGGTCGAACACCGGGGAGCTGTTTTTT.

This sequence joins TRBV28 and TRBJ1-4; 8 bases line up with TRBD1. V shed 6 bases, J shed 8 bases, and the junction held 17 bases outside the gene matches. Germline V gene data show CDR1 as MDHEN and CDR2 as SYDVKM. CDR3 length: 17 residues. The CDR3 is CASSPEDRARGEEKLFF. Written as DNA, the CDR3 is TGTGCCAGCAGCCCTGAGGACAGGGCCCGGGGGGAAGAAAAACTGTTTTTT.

The chain couples TRBV5-1 to TRBJ2-1; 10 nucleotides agree with TRBD2. CDR1 SGHRS and CDR2 YFSETQ come from the germline V gene. The CDR3 totals 15 residues. V trimming: 3 bases; J trimming: 7 bases; junction bases outside the gene matches: 7. CDR3 in amino acids: CASSSVASGGNEQFF. The CDR3 DNA sequence: TGCGCCAGCAGCTCCGTGGCTAGCGGGGGAAATGAGCAGTTCTTC. Combining the CDR3 with reference TRBV5-1 and TRBJ2-1 gives the whole variable domain KAGVTQTPRYLIKTRGQQVTLSCSPISGHRSVSWYQQTPGQGLQFLFEYFSETQRNKGNFPGRFSGRQFSNSRSEMNVSTLELGDSALYLCASSSVASGGNEQFFGPGTRLTVL.

The rearrangement joins TRBV7-2 to TRBJ2-3; TRBD1 aligns across 7 bases. Germline CDR1 and CDR2: SGHTA and FQGNSA. The CDR3 sequence is 15 residues long. The V segment lost 5 bases and the J segment 3 bases; nucleotides outside the gene matches: 8. The CDR3 sequence is CASSVRQGGTDTQYF. CDR3 in DNA: TGTGCCAGCAGCGTGAGACAGGGCGGGACAGATACGCAGTATTTT.

The chain has TRBV6-1 and TRBJ1-1; TRBD1 matches 8 bases. The germline CDR1 and CDR2 sequences are MNHNS and SASEGT. The CDR3 consists of 14 residues. V lost 3 bases, J lost 5 bases, and 5 bases stayed unmatched. The CDR3 region is CASSDLHRGTEAFF. In DNA, the CDR3 is TGTGCCAGCAGTGACCTACACAGGGGGACTGAAGCTTTCTTT.